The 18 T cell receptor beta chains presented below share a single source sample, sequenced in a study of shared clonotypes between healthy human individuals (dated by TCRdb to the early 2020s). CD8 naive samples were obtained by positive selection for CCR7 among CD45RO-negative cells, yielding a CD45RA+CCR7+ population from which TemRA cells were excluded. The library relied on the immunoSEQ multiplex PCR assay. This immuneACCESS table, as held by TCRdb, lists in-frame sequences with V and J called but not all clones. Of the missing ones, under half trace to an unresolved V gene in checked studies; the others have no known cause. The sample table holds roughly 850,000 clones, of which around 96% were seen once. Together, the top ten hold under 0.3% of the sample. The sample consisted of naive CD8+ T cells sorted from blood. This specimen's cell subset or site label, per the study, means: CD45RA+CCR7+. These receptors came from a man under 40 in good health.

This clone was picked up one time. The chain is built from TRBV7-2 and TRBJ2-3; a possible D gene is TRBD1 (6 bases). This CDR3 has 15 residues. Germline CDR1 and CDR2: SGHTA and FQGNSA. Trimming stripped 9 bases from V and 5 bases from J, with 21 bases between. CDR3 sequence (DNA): TGTGCCAGTCTAAGGGCCAGGGGATATGGAGATACGCAGTATTTT. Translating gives CASLRARGYGDTQYF.

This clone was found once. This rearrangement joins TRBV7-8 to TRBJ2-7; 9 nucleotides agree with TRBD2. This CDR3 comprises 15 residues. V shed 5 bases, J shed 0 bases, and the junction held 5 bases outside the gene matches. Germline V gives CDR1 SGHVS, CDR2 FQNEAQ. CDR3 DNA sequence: TGTGCCAGCAGCGCATTAGCGGGGGCCTCCTACGAGCAGTACTTC. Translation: CASSALAGASYEQYF. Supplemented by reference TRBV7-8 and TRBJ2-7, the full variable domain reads GAGVSQSPRYKVAKRGQDVALRCDPISGHVSLFWYQQALGQGPEFLTYFQNEAQLDKSGLPSDRFFAERPEGSVSTLKIQRTQQEDSAVYLCASSALAGASYEQYFGPGTRLTVT.

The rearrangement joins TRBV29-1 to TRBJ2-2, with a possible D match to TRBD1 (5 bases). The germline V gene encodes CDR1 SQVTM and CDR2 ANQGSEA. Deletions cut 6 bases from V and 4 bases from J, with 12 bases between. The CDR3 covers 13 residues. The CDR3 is CSVVQDFTGELFF. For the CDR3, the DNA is TGCAGCGTCGTACAGGATTTCACCGGGGAGCTGTTTTTT.

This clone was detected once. The CDR3 loop reads CASSIDPRQFF. The CDR3, as DNA: TGTGCCAGCAGCATCGACCCGAGGCAGTTCTTC. The rearrangement joins TRBV7-2 to TRBJ2-1; D remains unclear. This CDR3 comprises 11 residues. The V end was cut by 5 bases, the J end by 12 bases, with 11 bases between. Looked up from germline, CDR1 is SGHTA and CDR2 is FQGNSA.

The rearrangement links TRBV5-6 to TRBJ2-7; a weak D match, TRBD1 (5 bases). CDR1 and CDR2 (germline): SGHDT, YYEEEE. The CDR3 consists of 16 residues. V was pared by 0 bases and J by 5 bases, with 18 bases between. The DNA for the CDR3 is TGTGCCAGCAGCTTGGAGCTAGTTAGGGGTGGAGACGAGCAGTACTTC. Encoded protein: CASSLELVRGGDEQYF. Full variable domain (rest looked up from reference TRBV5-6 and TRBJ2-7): DAGVTQSPTHLIKTRGQQVTLRCSPKSGHDTVSWYQQALGQGPQFIFQYYEEEERQRGNFPDRFSGHQFPNYSSELNVNALLLGDSALYLCASSLELVRGGDEQYFGPGTRLTVT.

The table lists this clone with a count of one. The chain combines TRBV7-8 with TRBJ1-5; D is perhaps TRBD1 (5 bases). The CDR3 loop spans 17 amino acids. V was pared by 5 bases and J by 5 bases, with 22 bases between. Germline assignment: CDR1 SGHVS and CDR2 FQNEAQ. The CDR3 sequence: CASSPAGEQAGDQPQHF. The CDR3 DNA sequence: TGTGCCAGCAGCCCCGCGGGGGAACAGGCCGGTGATCAGCCCCAGCATTTT.

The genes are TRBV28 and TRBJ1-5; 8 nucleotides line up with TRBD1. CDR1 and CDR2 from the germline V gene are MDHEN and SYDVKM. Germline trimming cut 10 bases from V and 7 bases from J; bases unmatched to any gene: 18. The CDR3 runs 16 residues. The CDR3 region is CATKWTGLTKQQPQHF. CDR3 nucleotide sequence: TGTGCCACCAAATGGACAGGGCTCACCAAGCAGCAGCCCCAGCATTTT.

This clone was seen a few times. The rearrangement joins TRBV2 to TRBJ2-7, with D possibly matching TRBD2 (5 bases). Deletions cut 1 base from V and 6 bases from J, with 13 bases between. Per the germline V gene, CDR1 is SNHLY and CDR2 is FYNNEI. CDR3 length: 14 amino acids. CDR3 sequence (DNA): TGTGCCAGCAGTGAAGTTGAGGGAGAGGGCGAGCAGTACTTC. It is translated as CASSEVEGEGEQYF.

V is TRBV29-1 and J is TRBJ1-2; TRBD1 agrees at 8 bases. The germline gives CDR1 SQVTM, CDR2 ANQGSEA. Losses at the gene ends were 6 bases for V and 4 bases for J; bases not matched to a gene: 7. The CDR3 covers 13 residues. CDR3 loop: CSVRTGSTYGYTF. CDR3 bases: TGCAGCGTGAGGACAGGGTCAACCTATGGCTACACCTTC.

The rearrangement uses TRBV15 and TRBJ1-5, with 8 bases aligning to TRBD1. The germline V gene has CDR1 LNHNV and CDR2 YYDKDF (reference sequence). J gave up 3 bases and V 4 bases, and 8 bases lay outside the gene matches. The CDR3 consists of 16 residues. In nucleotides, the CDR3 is TGTGCCACCAGCACCCCCGACAGGGGAGCCAATCAGCCCCAGCATTTT. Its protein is CATSTPDRGANQPQHF.

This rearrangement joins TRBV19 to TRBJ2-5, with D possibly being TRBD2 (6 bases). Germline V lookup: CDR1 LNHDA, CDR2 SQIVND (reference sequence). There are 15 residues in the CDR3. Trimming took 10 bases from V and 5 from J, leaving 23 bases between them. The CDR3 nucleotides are TGTGCCACAACCTCGAGTAGCGGAGTTTGGGAGACCCAGTACTTC. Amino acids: CATTSSSGVWETQYF.

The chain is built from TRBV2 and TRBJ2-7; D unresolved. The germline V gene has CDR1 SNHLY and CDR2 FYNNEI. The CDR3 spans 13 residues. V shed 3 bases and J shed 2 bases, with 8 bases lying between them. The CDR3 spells CASSDRSPYEQYF. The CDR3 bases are TGTGCCAGCAGTGATCGTAGCCCCTACGAGCAGTACTTC.

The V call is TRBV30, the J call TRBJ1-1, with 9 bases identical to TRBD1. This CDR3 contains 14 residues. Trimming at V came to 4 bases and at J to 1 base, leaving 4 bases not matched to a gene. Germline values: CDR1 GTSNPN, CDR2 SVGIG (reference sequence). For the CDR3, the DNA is TGTGCCTGGACCGGGGGACAGGGGAACACTGAAGCTTTCTTT. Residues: CAWTGGQGNTEAFF.

CDR3 sequence (DNA): TGTGCCAGCAGCGCTGCCGTAACAGATACGCAGTATTTT. It is translated as CASSAAVTDTQYF. The rearrangement links TRBV7-3 to TRBJ2-3; D remains unclear. Germline CDR1 reads SGHTA; CDR2 reads FQGTGA. This CDR3 has 13 residues. V lost 5 bases to trimming and J lost 3 bases, with 9 bases between them.

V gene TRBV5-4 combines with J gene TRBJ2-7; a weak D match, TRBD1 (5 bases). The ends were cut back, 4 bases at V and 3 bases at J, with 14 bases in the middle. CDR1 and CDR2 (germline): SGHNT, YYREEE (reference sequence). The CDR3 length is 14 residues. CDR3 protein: CASSIDLGDYEQYF. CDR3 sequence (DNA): TGTGCCAGCAGCATAGATCTAGGGGACTACGAGCAGTACTTC.

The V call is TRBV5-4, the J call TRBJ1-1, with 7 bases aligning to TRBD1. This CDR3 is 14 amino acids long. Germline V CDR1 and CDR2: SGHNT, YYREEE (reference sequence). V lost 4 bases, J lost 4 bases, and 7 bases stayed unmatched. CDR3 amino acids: CASSKWTGSTEAFF. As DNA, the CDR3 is TGTGCCAGCAGCAAATGGACAGGCTCCACTGAAGCTTTCTTT.

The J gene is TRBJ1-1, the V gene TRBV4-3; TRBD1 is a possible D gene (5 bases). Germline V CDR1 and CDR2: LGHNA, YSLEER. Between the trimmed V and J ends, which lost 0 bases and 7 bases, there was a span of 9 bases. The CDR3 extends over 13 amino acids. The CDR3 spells CASSQEYGGEAFF. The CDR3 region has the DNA TGCGCCAGCAGCCAAGAGTACGGGGGTGAAGCTTTCTTT.

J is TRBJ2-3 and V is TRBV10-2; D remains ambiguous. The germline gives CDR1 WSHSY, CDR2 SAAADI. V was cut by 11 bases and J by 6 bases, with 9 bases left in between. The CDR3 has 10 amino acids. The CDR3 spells CASEGDTQYF. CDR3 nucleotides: TGCGCCTCGGAAGGTGATACGCAGTATTTT.